This note documents a single T cell receptor beta chain sequence. What it binds is unknown. The data were taken from a study of cytomegalovirus exposure and HLA in healthy donors. Regarding the study as a whole: The authors considered a cluster of highly shared sequence variants likely to be a sequencing artifact.

With 4 bases removed from V and 9 bases from J, the gap between germline ends came to 10 bases. This CDR3 comprises 13 residues. Germline CDR1 MNHEY, CDR2 SMNVEV (reference sequence). PCR was performed using 60 Vbeta and 13 Jbeta primers. Sequencing was performed with immunoSEQ multiplex PCR; in TCRdb, only in-frame clones are kept and a portion is missing. The table records roughly 100,000 clones, 60% to 80% of them present only once. The chain employs TRBV27 and TRBJ1-6; D is ambiguous. Sequencing was done on a sample of PBMCs. This sequence was found in a woman between 35 and 50 years old in good health and CMV-seropositive. The CDR3 is CASSYLVGSPLHF. As DNA, the CDR3 is TGTGCCAGCAGTTATCTAGTCGGTTCACCCCTCCACTTT.